This TCR beta chain was sequenced for a study of memory CD8 T cells in hepatitis C reinfection. Germline CDR1 SGHDN, CDR2 FVKESK. V lost 4 bases and J lost 3, with 22 bases in between. The CDR3 sequence is 17 residues long. The table came from immunoSEQ multiplex PCR; TCRdb's copy has only in-frame clones and leaves some out. The sample lists approximately 49,000 clones; 80% to 90% were seen once. Sample time point: late/post reinfection, 12 to 24 weeks after detection. No in vitro expansion preceded TCR sequencing of the sorted cells. The specimen was naive CD8+ T cells sorted from blood. The source is a young man with hepatitis C virus infection. The chain recombines TRBV14 with TRBJ2-7, with D maybe TRBD1 (7 bases). For the CDR3, the DNA is TGTGCCAGCAGCCTTAATTATGGAGGGACAGAAGTCTACGAGCAGTACTTC. This codes for CASSLNYGGTEVYEQYF. The variable domain in full, with the rest retrieved from reference TRBV14 and TRBJ2-7, is EAGVTQFPSHSVIEKGQTVTLRCDPISGHDNLYWYRRVMGKEIKFLLHFVKESKQDESGMPNNRFLAERTGGTYSTLKVQPAELEDSGVYFCASSLNYGGTEVYEQYFGPGTRLTVT.